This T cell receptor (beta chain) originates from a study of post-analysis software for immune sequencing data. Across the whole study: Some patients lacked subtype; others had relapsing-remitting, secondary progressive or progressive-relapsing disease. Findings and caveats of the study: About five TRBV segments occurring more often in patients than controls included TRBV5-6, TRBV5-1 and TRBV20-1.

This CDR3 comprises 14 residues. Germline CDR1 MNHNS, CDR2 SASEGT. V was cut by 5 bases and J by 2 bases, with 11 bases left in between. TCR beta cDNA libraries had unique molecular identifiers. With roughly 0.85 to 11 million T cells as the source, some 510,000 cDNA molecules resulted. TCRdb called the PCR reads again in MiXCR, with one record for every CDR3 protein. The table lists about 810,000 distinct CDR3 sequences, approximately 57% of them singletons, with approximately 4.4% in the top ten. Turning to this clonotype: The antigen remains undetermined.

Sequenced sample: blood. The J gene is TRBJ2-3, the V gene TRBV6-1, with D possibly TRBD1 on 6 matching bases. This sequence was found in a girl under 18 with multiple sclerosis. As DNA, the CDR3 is TGTGCCAGCAGTAACCGGGACACCACAGATACGCAGTATTTT. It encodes CASSNRDTTDTQYF.